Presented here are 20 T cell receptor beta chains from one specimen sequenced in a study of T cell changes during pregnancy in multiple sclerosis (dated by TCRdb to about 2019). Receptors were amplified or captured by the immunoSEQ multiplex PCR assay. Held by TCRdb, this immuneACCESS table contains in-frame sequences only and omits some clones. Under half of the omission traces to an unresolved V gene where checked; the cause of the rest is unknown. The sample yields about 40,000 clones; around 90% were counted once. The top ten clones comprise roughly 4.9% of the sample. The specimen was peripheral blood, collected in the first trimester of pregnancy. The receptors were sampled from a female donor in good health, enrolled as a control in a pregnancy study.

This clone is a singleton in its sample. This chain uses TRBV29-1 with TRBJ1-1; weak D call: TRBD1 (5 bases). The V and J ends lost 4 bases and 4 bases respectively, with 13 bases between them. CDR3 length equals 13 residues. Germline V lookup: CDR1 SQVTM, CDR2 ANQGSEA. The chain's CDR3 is CSVAPGGGTEAFF. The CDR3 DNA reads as TGCAGCGTTGCCCCCGGGGGGGGCACTGAAGCTTTCTTT.

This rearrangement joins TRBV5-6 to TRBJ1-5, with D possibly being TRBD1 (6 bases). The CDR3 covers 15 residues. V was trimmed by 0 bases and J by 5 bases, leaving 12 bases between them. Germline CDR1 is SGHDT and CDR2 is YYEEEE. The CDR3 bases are TGTGCCAGCAGCTTGGGACAGGAGGTTTATCAGCCCCAGCATTTT. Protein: CASSLGQEVYQPQHF.

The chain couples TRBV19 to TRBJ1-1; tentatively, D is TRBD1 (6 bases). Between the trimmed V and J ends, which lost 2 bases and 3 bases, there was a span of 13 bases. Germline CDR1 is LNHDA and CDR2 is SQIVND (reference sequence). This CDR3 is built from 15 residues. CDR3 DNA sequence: TGTGCCAGTAGTATATGGCAGGGGATCTACACTGAAGCTTTCTTT. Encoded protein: CASSIWQGIYTEAFF. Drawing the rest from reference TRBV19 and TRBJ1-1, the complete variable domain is DGGITQSPKYLFRKEGQNVTLSCEQNLNHDAMYWYRQDPGQGLRLIYYSQIVNDFQKGDIAEGYSVSREKKESFPLTVTSAQKNPTAFYLCASSIWQGIYTEAFFGQGTRLTVV.

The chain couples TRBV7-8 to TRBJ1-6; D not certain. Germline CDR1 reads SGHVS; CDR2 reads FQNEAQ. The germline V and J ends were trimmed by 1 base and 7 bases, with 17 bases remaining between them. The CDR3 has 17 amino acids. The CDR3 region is CASSLESETGRNSPLHF. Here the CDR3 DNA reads TGTGCCAGCAGCTTAGAATCCGAGACGGGGAGGAATTCACCCCTCCACTTT.

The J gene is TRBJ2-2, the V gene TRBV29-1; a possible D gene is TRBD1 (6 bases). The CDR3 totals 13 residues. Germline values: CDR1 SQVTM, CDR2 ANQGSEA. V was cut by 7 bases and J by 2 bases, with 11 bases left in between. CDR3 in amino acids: CSAGTSNTGELFF. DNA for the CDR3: TGCAGCGCTGGGACATCTAACACCGGGGAGCTGTTTTTT.

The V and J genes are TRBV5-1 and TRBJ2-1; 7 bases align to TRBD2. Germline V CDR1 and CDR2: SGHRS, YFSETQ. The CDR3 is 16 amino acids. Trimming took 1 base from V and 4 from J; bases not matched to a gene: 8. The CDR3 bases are TGCGCCAGCAGCTTGAGTCTACCTAGCGGATACAATGAGCAGTTCTTC. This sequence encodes CASSLSLPSGYNEQFF.

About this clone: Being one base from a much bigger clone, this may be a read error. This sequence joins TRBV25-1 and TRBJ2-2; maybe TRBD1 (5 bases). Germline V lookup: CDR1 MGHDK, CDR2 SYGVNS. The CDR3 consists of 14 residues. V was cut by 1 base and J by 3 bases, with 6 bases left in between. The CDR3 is CASSESRDTGELFF. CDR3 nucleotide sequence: TGTGCCAGCAGTGAATCCAGGGACACCGGGGAGCTGTTTTTT.

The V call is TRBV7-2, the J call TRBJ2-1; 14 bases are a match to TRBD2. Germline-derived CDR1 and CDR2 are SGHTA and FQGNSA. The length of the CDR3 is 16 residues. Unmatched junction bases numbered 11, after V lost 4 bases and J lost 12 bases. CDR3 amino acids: CASSYSGTSGSQGQFF. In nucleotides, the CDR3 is TGTGCCAGCAGCTATAGTGGGACTAGCGGGAGTCAGGGGCAGTTCTTC.

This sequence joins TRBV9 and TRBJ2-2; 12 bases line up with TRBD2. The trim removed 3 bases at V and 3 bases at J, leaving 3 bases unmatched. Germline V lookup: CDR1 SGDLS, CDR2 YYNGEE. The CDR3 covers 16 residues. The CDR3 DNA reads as TGTGCCAGCAGCGCTAGCGGGAGGGGGGACACCGGGGAGCTGTTTTTT. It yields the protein CASSASGRGDTGELFF.

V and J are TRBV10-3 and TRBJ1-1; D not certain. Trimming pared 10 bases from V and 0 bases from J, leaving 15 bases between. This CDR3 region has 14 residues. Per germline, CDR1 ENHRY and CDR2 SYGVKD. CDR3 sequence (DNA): TGTGCCACGCAGCAGGATCCGATGAACACTGAAGCTTTCTTT. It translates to CATQQDPMNTEAFF.

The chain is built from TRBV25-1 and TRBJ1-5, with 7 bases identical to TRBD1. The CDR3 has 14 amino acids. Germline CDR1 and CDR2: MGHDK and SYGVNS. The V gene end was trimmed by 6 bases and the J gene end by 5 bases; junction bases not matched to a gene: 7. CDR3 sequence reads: CASRETGEDQPQHF. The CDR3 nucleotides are TGTGCCAGCAGGGAAACAGGGGAAGATCAGCCCCAGCATTTT.

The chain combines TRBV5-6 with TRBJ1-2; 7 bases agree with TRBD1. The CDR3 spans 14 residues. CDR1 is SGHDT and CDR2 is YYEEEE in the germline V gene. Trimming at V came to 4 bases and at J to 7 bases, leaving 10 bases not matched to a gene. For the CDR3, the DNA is TGTGCCAGCAGCCAGGGACAGAGTTCTGGTGGCTACACCTTC. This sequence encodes CASSQGQSSGGYTF.

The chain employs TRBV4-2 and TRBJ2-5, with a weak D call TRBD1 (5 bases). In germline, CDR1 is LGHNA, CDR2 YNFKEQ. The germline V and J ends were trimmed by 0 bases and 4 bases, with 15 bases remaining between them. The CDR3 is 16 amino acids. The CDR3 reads CASSQERRTGRETQYF. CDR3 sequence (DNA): TGTGCCAGCAGCCAAGAAAGGAGAACAGGCCGAGAGACCCAGTACTTC.

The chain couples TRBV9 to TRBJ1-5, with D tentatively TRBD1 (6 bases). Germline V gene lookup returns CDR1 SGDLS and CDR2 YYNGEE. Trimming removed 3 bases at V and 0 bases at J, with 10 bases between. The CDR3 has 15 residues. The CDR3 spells CASSGGQYSNQPQHF. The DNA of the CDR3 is TGTGCCAGCAGCGGTGGACAGTATAGCAATCAGCCCCAGCATTTT.

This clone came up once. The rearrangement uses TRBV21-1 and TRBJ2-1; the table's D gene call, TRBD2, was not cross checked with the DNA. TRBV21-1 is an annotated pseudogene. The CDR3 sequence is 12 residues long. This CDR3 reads CAGYGTSNEQFF. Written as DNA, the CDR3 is TGTGCCGGCTACGGGACTAGCAATGAGCAGTTCTTC.

CDR3 DNA sequence: TGTGCCAGCTCACAGGGACAGGGGCCAGAGCAGTTCTTC. It is translated as CASSQGQGPEQFF. The V and J genes are TRBV18 and TRBJ2-1; 10 bases align to TRBD1. The germline gives CDR1 KGHSH, CDR2 LQKENI. Germline trimming cut 4 bases from V and 10 bases from J; bases unmatched to any gene: 4. The CDR3 sequence is 13 residues long. The complete variable domain, with remaining parts taken from reference TRBV18 and TRBJ2-1, reads NAGVMQNPRHLVRRRGQEARLRCSPMKGHSHVYWYRQLPEEGLKFMVYLQKENIIDESGMPKERFSAEFPKEGPSILRIQQVVRGDSAAYFCASSQGQGPEQFFGPGTRLTVL.

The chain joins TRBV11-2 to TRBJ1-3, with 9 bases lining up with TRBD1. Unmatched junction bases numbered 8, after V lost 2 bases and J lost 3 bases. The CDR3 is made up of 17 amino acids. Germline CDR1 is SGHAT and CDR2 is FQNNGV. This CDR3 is CASSLSTGGSHGNTIYF. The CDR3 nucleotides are TGTGCCAGCAGCTTAAGCACAGGGGGCTCCCATGGAAACACCATATATTTT.

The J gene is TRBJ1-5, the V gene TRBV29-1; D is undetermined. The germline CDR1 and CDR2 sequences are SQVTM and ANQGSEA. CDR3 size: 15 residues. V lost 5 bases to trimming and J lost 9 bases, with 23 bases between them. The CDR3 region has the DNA TGCAGCGTTTTGGGGAGTCTTGGAGTTAAAGGGCCCCAGCATTTT. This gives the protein CSVLGSLGVKGPQHF.

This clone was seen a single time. Here the CDR3 DNA reads TGTGCCAGCCGGGAGGGGCGGGAGACCCAGTACTTC. Protein product: CASREGRETQYF. This chain links TRBV6-5 with TRBJ2-5, with 8 nucleotides matching TRBD2. The germline CDR1 and CDR2 sequences are MNHEY and SVGAGI. The CDR3 has 12 amino acids. V lost 8 bases, J lost 5 bases, and 4 bases stayed unmatched.

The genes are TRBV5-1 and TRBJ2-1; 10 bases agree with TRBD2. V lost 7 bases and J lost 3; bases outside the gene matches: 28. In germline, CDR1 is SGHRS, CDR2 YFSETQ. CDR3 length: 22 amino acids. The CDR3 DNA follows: TGCGCCAGCCTGATTACTACCTCCCGGACTAGCGGTTCGGGGGGTCGCTACAATGAGCAGTTCTTC. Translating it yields CASLITTSRTSGSGGRYNEQFF.